This TCR beta chain was retrieved from a study of read filtering for tumor transcriptome and immune sequencing. The library was built from 400 to 500 ng RNA with molecular barcoded adaptors for alpha/delta and beta/gamma chains. TCRdb re-called the reads with MiXCR, one entry per CDR3 protein. The sample yields 20,000 to 25,000 distinct CDR3 sequences, about an eighth seen once. The study, taken as a whole, reports: IR-seq and RNA-seq agreed better without single-read clonotypes.

This clonotype was picked up many times. No antigen is known for it. This clonotype originated in a donor aged 40 or older with multiple myeloma. The sample taken for sequencing was a population of CD138-negative cells sorted from bone marrow.

CDR3 DNA sequence: TGTGCCAGCAGCTCGGGGCCTTCGCGGGAGCAGTACTTC. Translation gives CASSSGPSREQYF. The chain combines TRBV7-2 with TRBJ2-7, with D perhaps matching TRBD1 or TRBD2 (5 bases each). The germline V gene has CDR1 SGHTA and CDR2 FQGNSA. The CDR3 loop spans 13 amino acids. V was trimmed by 4 bases and J by 7 bases, leaving 14 bases between them. Supplemented by reference TRBV7-2 and TRBJ2-7, the full variable domain reads GAGVSQSPSNKVTEKGKDVELRCDPISGHTALYWYRQSLGQGLEFLIYFQGNSAPDKSGLPSDRFSAERTGGSVSTLTIQRTQQEDSAVYLCASSSGPSREQYFGPGTRLTVT.